This TCR beta chain was captured by sequencing in a study of blood T cell repertoires in COVID-19. On the study more broadly: The cDNA or gDNA used as material had been derived from T cells, B-cell-depleted T cells, or PBMCs.

Seattle-derived patients entered the study during active infection and were followed longitudinally. As processed by the authors: Estimates of nucleated cell counts were drawn from the amplification of reference gene primers. Method: immunoSEQ multiplex PCR; TCRdb's copy keeps in-frame clones and lacks some. From that table come the V and J calls and clone size; the DNA was used to work out D and trimming. The data contain 400,000 or so clones, 85% to 90% of them seen just once; the ten biggest clones take up 0.8% to 0.85%. V lost 1 base and J lost 0, with 6 bases in between. The CDR3 is 15 residues long. The germline CDR1 and CDR2 sequences are LNHNV and YYDKDF (reference sequence).

Input material: peripheral blood. V and J are TRBV15 and TRBJ2-2; D is possibly TRBD1 (6 bases). The origin of this receptor is a man between 18 and 29 years old with COVID-19, enrolled during active disease. CDR3 nucleotides: TGTGCCACCAGCAGAGGGACAGCGAACACCGGGGAGCTGTTTTTT. Its protein is CATSRGTANTGELFF. The full variable domain, completed using reference TRBV15 and TRBJ2-2, is DAMVIQNPRYQVTQFGKPVTLSCSQTLNHNVMYWYQQKSSQAPKLLFHYYDKDFNNEADTPDNFQSRRPNTSFCFLDIRSPGLGDTAMYLCATSRGTANTGELFFGEGSRLTVL.